This T cell receptor (beta chain) was retrieved from a study of blood T cell repertoires in COVID-19. About the study: The origin of the acute and convalescent COVID-19 samples was the United States, Italy and Spain.

From germline, CDR1 is WNHNN and CDR2 SYGVQD (reference sequence). CDR3 length equals 14 residues. The ends lost 10 bases at V and 4 bases at J; junction bases unmatched: 7. Some clones are missing from TCRdb's copy, which holds only in-frame ones; the method was immunoSEQ multiplex PCR. The table lists some 49,000 clones, 81% of them singletons, with approximately 20% in the top ten. The clonotype comes from a woman of 80 years or more with COVID-19, enrolled during active disease. The sequenced material came from peripheral blood. The V gene is TRBV10-1, the J gene TRBJ2-3; TRBD2 matches 11 bases. As DNA, the CDR3 is TGCGCCACCTCTGGGACTAGCGGTCCAGATACGCAGTATTTT. It translates to CATSGTSGPDTQYF.